Below are 23 T cell receptor beta chains sequenced from a single sample in a study of blood T cell repertoires in COVID-19. Using immunoSEQ multiplex PCR, the repertoire was profiled, and TCRdb retains in-frame clones only, with some absent. The sample has approximately 200,000 clones; approximately 80% are singletons. The source material was peripheral blood. The source of these receptors is a woman older than 75 with COVID-19, enrolled during active disease.

The CDR3 region is CASYGGFYNSPLHF. As DNA, the CDR3 is TGTGCCAGCTATGGCGGCTTCTATAATTCACCCCTCCACTTT. The rearrangement joins TRBV28 to TRBJ1-6, with no clear D. Trimming left V 8 bases short and J 3 bases short, with 11 bases between. This CDR3 is 14 amino acids long. Germline CDR1 is MDHEN and CDR2 is SYDVKM.

This clone was observed once. The chain joins TRBV28 to TRBJ2-2; the D gene is possibly TRBD2 (6 bases). The CDR3 loop spans 14 amino acids. In germline, CDR1 is MDHEN, CDR2 SYDVKM. Trimming shortened V by 6 bases and J by 6 bases, and 14 bases separated the two germline ends. CDR3 bases: TGTGCCAGCAGAAAGAGACTAGTTTCCGGGGAGCTGTTTTTT. Protein: CASRKRLVSGELFF.

CDR3 sequence: CASSLRQGNQETQYF. The CDR3 DNA sequence: TGTGCCAGCAGCTTACGACAGGGAAACCAAGAGACCCAGTACTTC. This rearrangement joins TRBV9 to TRBJ2-5; 7 bases agree with TRBD1. The length of the CDR3 is 15 residues. Germline lookup yields CDR1 SGDLS and CDR2 YYNGEE. V gave up 4 bases and J gave up 0 bases; unmatched junction bases: 6.

The J gene is TRBJ1-2, the V gene TRBV7-2; possibly TRBD1 for D (5 bases). CDR1 and CDR2 (germline): SGHTA, FQGNSA. V was trimmed by 2 bases and J by 8 bases, leaving 15 bases between them. The CDR3 spans 14 residues. CDR3 residues: CASSLPPQVQGYTF. CDR3 bases: TGTGCCAGCAGCTTACCCCCACAGGTACAAGGCTACACCTTC.

V gene TRBV28 combines with J gene TRBJ1-2; no definite D call. Trimming pared 6 bases from V and 2 bases from J, leaving 10 bases between. CDR1 is MDHEN and CDR2 is SYDVKM in the germline V gene. This CDR3 is 13 amino acids long. The CDR3 sequence is CASSLITNYGYTF. In DNA form, the CDR3 reads TGTGCCAGCAGCCTTATTACAAACTATGGCTACACCTTC.

This chain links TRBV19 with TRBJ1-1, with D unresolved. The CDR3 has 13 amino acids. Germline assignment: CDR1 LNHDA and CDR2 SQIVND (reference sequence). The germline V and J ends were trimmed by 7 bases and 6 bases, with 15 bases remaining between them. The CDR3 DNA reads as TGTGCCAGTAAAGCCGCGATCGGGGCTGAAGCTTTCTTT. It is translated as CASKAAIGAEAFF. The entire variable domain, with the rest obtained from reference TRBV19 and TRBJ1-1, is as follows: DGGITQSPKYLFRKEGQNVTLSCEQNLNHDAMYWYRQDPGQGLRLIYYSQIVNDFQKGDIAEGYSVSREKKESFPLTVTSAQKNPTAFYLCASKAAIGAEAFFGQGTRLTVV.

V is TRBV4-3 and J is TRBJ1-6; D may be TRBD1 (5 bases). The germline gives CDR1 LGHNA, CDR2 YSLEER. The V gene lost 0 bases and the J gene lost 3 bases, with 9 bases spanning the gap. CDR3 size: 16 residues. CDR3 amino acids: CASSQEQGFYNSPLHF. The CDR3, as DNA: TGCGCCAGCAGCCAAGAGCAGGGCTTCTATAATTCACCCCTCCACTTT.

The chain's CDR3 is CASSQFPVSTEAFF. The CDR3 DNA sequence: TGTGCCAGCAGCCAATTTCCAGTCTCCACTGAAGCTTTCTTT. The chain couples TRBV3-1 (or the pseudogene TRBV3-2) to TRBJ1-1, with unresolved D. Per germline, CDR1 LGHDT and CDR2 YNNKEL (reference sequence). The CDR3 totals 14 residues. Deletions cut 2 bases from V and 4 bases from J, with 11 bases between.

The V gene is TRBV11-2, the J gene TRBJ2-2, with a tentative D call TRBD1 (5 bases). The CDR3 is 15 residues long. Trimming shortened V by 5 bases and J by 1 base, and 11 bases separated the two germline ends. The germline CDR1 and CDR2 sequences are SGHAT and FQNNGV. CDR3 nucleotides: TGTGCCAGCAGCCTGGACACTTTGAACACCGGGGAGCTGTTTTTT. It yields the protein CASSLDTLNTGELFF.

The gene calls are TRBV7-9 and TRBJ2-7; 9 positions match TRBD1. Germline V lookup: CDR1 SEHNR, CDR2 FQNEAQ (reference sequence). CDR3 length: 15 amino acids. V lost 0 bases, J lost 6 bases, and 6 bases stayed unmatched. In nucleotides, the CDR3 is TGTGCCAGCAGCTTAGCGGGACAGGGTGTCTCCGAGCAGTACGTC. Amino acid sequence: CASSLAGQGVSEQYV.

The chain is built from TRBV18 and TRBJ1-1; D is undetermined. Trimming left V 4 bases short and J 0 bases short, with 6 bases between. The CDR3 totals 13 residues. Germline V CDR1 and CDR2: KGHSH, LQKENI. This CDR3 is CASSQLLNTEAFF. Here the CDR3 DNA reads TGTGCCAGCTCACAACTCTTGAACACTGAAGCTTTCTTT. Full variable domain (remainder filled in from reference TRBV18 and TRBJ1-1): NAGVMQNPRHLVRRRGQEARLRCSPMKGHSHVYWYRQLPEEGLKFMVYLQKENIIDESGMPKERFSAEFPKEGPSILRIQQVVRGDSAAYFCASSQLLNTEAFFGQGTRLTVV.

This rearrangement joins TRBV13 to TRBJ1-2, with TRBD1 as a possible D gene (5 bases). The V end lost 4 bases, the J end lost 7 bases, and 19 bases lay between the germline ends. Germline assignment: CDR1 PRHDT and CDR2 FYEKMQ (reference sequence). This CDR3 comprises 15 residues. Here the CDR3 DNA reads TGTGCCAGCAGCTCGCCTAGCCGGGGGATTTTTGGCTACACCTTC. This codes for CASSSPSRGIFGYTF.

The chain's CDR3 is CASSDGVSGYTF. The CDR3 nucleotides read TGCGCCAGCAGTGACGGGGTGTCCGGCTACACCTTC. The chain combines TRBV10-2 with TRBJ1-2; D remains unclear. With 3 bases removed from V and 8 bases from J, the gap between germline ends came to 10 bases. Germline V gene lookup returns CDR1 WSHSY and CDR2 SAAADI. The CDR3 contains 12 residues.

This chain uses TRBV10-3 with TRBJ2-3; 9 nucleotides agree with TRBD2. V lost 3 bases and J lost 3; bases outside the gene matches: 4. CDR1 is ENHRY and CDR2 is SYGVKD in the germline V gene. The CDR3 loop spans 15 amino acids. The CDR3 nucleotides read TGTGCCATCAGTGACTCTAGCGGGGTTACAGATACGCAGTATTTT. It is translated as CAISDSSGVTDTQYF.

This clone is a singleton in its sample. V and J are TRBV6-1 and TRBJ1-3, with D possibly matching TRBD1 (5 bases). V lost 1 base, J lost 4 bases, and 20 bases lay in between. CDR3 length: 18 amino acids. Germline CDR1 and CDR2: MNHNS and SASEGT. DNA for the CDR3: TGTGCCAGCAGTGAAGACTCATTCATGGTGGGACTAGGAAACACCATATATTTT. As protein: CASSEDSFMVGLGNTIYF.

The V and J genes are TRBV7-3 and TRBJ2-6, with TRBD2 matching over 10 bases. Germline CDR1 is SGHTA and CDR2 is FQGTGA. The CDR3 spans 16 residues. J gave up 0 bases and V 8 bases, and 4 bases lay outside the gene matches. The DNA for the CDR3 is TGTGCCAGCCACTCTAGCGGGGGCTCTGGGGCCAACGTCCTGACTTTC. It specifies CASHSSGGSGANVLTF.

This chain links TRBV9 with TRBJ1-1, with 7 bases identical to TRBD1. The CDR3 contains 14 residues. Germline-derived CDR1 and CDR2 are SGDLS and YYNGEE. Unmatched junction bases numbered 5, after V lost 5 bases and J lost 1 base. Written as DNA, the CDR3 is TGTGCCAGCAGTCGACAGGGCCAGAACACTGAAGCTTTCTTT. It encodes CASSRQGQNTEAFF. Full variable domain (outside the CDR3, taken from reference TRBV9 and TRBJ1-1): DSGVTQTPKHLITATGQRVTLRCSPRSGDLSVYWYQQSLDQGLQFLIQYYNGEERAKGNILERFSAQQFPDLHSELNLSSLELGDSALYFCASSRQGQNTEAFFGQGTRLTVV.

The chain joins TRBV27 to TRBJ2-6; 7 nucleotides line up with TRBD1. CDR1 and CDR2 (germline): MNHEY, SMNVEV (reference sequence). The CDR3 is 16 amino acids. With V trimmed by 8 bases and J by 0 bases, 7 bases remained unmatched. In nucleotides, the CDR3 is TGTGCCAGCCGCCGGGACAGCGCCTCTGGGGCCAACGTCCTGACTTTC. This gives the protein CASRRDSASGANVLTF. The variable domain in full, with the rest retrieved from reference TRBV27 and TRBJ2-6, is EAQVTQNPRYLITVTGKKLTVTCSQNMNHEYMSWYRQDPGLGLRQIYYSMNVEVTDKGDVPEGYKVSRKEKRNFPLILESPSPNQTSLYFCASRRDSASGANVLTFGAGSRLTVL.

This clone was observed a handful of times. The rearrangement uses TRBV6-5 and TRBJ1-2; D ambiguous. The CDR3 sequence is 14 residues long. Trimming removed 2 bases at V and 4 bases at J, with 11 bases between. CDR1 and CDR2 (germline): MNHEY, SVGAGI. The CDR3 here is CASSYRENGYGYTF. CDR3 bases: TGTGCCAGCAGTTACAGGGAGAATGGCTATGGCTACACCTTC.

For the CDR3, the DNA is TGTGCCAGCAGCTTAGGTCTAGCATCCTACAATGAGCAGTTCTTC. Residues: CASSLGLASYNEQFF. The V gene is TRBV11-2, the J gene TRBJ2-1, with a tentative D call TRBD2 (5 bases). This CDR3 has 15 amino acids. The germline gives CDR1 SGHAT, CDR2 FQNNGV. The ends were cut back, 1 base at V and 1 base at J, with 8 bases in the middle.

Here the CDR3 DNA reads TGTGCCAGCCGACCGACAGGGGCGAACACCGGGGAGCTGTTTTTT. The encoded protein is CASRPTGANTGELFF. The gene calls are TRBV2 and TRBJ2-2; 8 bases match TRBD1. CDR1 is SNHLY, CDR2 FYNNEI, per germline. Trimming removed 8 bases from V and 0 bases from J; junction bases left unmatched: 5. The CDR3 runs to 15 residues.

The chain joins TRBV6-5 to TRBJ1-5; D gene ambiguous. V was shortened by 6 bases and J by 8 bases, with 14 bases between the two germline ends. Germline V gene lookup returns CDR1 MNHEY and CDR2 SVGAGI. This CDR3 has 13 residues. CDR3 coding DNA: TGTGCCAGCAGCCGGACGCGGGGAGAGCCCCAGCATTTT. It translates to CASSRTRGEPQHF.

In this sample, this clone turned up once. The V call is TRBV5-1, the J call TRBJ2-1; 15 nucleotides align to TRBD2. CDR1 is SGHRS, CDR2 YFSETQ, per germline. The CDR3 contains 19 residues. With 3 bases clipped from V and 0 bases from J, the junction kept 7 bases outside the gene matches. Written as DNA, the CDR3 is TGCGCCAGCAGCTCGGGACTAGCGGGGGGATTAAGCTCCTACAATGAGCAGTTCTTC. Translating it yields CASSSGLAGGLSSYNEQFF. The variable domain in full, with the rest retrieved from reference TRBV5-1 and TRBJ2-1, is KAGVTQTPRYLIKTRGQQVTLSCSPISGHRSVSWYQQTPGQGLQFLFEYFSETQRNKGNFPGRFSGRQFSNSRSEMNVSTLELGDSALYLCASSSGLAGGLSSYNEQFFGPGTRLTVL.